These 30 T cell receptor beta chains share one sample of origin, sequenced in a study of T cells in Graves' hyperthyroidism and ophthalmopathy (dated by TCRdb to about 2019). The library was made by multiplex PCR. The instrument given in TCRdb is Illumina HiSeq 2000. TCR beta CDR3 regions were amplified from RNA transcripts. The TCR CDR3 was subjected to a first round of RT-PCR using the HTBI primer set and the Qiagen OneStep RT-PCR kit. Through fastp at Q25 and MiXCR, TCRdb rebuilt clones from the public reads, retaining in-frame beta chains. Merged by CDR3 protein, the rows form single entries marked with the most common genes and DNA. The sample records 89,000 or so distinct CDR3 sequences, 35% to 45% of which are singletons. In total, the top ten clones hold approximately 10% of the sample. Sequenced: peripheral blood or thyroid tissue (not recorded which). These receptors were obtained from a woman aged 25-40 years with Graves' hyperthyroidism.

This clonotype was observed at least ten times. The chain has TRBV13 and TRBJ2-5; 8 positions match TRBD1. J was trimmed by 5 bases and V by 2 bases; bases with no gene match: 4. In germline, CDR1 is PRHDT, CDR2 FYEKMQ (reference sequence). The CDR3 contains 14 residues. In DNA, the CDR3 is TGTGCCAGCAGCTTAACGACAGGGGAGGAGACCCAGTACTTC. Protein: CASSLTTGEETQYF.

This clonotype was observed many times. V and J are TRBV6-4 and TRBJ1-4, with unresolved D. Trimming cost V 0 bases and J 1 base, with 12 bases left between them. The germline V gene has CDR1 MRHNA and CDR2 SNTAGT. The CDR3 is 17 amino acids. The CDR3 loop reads CASSDSGGDRTNEKLFF. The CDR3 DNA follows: TGTGCCAGCAGTGACTCAGGCGGGGATCGAACTAATGAAAAACTGTTTTTT.

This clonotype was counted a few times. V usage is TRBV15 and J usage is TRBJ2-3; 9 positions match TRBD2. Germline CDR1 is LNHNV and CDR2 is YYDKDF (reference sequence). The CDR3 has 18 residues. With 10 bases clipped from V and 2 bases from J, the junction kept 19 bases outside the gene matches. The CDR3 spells CASSPLLGLAGSTDTQYF. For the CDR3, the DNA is TGTGCCAGCAGTCCCCTCTTAGGGCTAGCGGGATCCACAGATACGCAGTATTTT.

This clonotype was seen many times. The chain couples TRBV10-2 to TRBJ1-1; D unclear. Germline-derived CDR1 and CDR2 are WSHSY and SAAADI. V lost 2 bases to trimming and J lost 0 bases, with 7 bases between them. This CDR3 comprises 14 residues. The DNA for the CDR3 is TGCGCCAGCAGTGAGCTCCGAATGAACACTGAAGCTTTCTTT. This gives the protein CASSELRMNTEAFF.

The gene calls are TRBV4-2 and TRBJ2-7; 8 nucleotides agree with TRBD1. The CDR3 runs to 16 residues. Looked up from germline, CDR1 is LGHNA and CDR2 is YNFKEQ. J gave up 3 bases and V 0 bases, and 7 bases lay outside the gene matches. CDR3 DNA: TGTGCCAGCAGCCAAGATGGATCCGACAGGGGCTACGAGCAGTACTTC. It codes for CASSQDGSDRGYEQYF.

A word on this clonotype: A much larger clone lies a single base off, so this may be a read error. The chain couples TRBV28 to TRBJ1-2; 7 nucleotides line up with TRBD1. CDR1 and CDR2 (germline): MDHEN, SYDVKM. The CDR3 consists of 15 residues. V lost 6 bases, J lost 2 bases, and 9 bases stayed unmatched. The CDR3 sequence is CASSLGTEDNYGYTF. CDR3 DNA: TGTGCCAGCAGCCTAGGGACAGAGGACAACTATGGCTACACCTTC.

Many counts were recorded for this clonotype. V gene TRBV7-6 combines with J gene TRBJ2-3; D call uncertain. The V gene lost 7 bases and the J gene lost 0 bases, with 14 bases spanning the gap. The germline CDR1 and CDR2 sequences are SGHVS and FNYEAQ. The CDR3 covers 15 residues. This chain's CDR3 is CASTSHHGSTDTQYF. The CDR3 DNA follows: TGTGCCAGCACCAGTCACCACGGGAGCACAGATACGCAGTATTTT.

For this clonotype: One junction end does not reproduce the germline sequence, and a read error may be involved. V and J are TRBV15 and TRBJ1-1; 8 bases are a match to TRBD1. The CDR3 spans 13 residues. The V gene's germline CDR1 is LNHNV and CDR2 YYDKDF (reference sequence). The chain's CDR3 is CAASSGTGLGAFF. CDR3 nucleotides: TGTGCCGCCAGCAGTGGGACAGGCCTTGGGGCTTTCTTT.

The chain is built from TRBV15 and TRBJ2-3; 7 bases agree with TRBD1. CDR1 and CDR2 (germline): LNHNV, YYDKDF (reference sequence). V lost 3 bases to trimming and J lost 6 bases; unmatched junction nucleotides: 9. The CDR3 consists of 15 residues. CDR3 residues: CATSSRTGVYDTQYF. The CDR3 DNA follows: TGTGCCACCAGCAGTAGGACAGGAGTTTACGATACGCAGTATTTT.

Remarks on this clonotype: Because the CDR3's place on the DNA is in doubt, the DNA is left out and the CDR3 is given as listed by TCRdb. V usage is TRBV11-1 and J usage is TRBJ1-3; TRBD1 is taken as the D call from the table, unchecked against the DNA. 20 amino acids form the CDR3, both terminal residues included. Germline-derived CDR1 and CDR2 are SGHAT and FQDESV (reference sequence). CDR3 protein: CASSPVRGTEAFFGQGTIYF.

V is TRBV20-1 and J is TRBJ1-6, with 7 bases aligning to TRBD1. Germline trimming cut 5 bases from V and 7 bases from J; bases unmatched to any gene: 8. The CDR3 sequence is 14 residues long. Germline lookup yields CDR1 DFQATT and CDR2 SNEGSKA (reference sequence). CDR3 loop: CSAGGGNENSPLHF. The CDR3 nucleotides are TGCAGTGCTGGAGGGGGCAATGAGAATTCACCCCTCCACTTT.

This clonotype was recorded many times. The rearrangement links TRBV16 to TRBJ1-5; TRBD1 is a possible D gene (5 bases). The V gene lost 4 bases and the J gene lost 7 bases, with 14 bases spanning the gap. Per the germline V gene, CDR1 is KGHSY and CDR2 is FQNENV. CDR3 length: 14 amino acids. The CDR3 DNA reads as TGTGCCAGCAGCCTCAAAAGCAGGGTACAGCCCCAGCATTTT. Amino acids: CASSLKSRVQPQHF.

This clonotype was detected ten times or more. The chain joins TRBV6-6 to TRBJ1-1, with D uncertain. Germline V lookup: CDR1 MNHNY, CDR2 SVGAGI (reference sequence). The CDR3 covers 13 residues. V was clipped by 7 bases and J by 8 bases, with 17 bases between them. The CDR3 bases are TGTGCCAGCACCCGGCATGCGGGAAACGAAGCTTTCTTT. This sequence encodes CASTRHAGNEAFF.

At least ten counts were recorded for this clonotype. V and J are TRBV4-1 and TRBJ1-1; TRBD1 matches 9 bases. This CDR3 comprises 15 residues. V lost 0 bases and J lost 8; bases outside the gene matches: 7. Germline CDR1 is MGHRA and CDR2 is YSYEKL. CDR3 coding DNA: TGCGCCAGCAGCCAAGAACGGGACAGGGAACGGGAAGCTTTCTTT. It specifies CASSQERDREREAFF.

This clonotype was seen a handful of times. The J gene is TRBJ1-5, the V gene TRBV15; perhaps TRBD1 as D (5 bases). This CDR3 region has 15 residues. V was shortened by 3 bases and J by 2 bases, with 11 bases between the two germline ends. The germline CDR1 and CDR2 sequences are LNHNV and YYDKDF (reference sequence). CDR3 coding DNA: TGTGCCACCAGCAGGCCCGGGGGTGGCAATCAGCCCCAGCATTTT. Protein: CATSRPGGGNQPQHF.

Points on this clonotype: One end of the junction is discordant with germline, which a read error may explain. CDR3 sequence: CASSPGSTMGYTF. CDR3 coding DNA: TGTGCCAGCAGTCCAGGGTCTACGATGGGCTACACCTTC. This chain links TRBV10-2 with TRBJ1-2; maybe TRBD1 (5 bases). The CDR3 length is 13 residues. The germline CDR1 and CDR2 sequences are WSHSY and SAAADI.

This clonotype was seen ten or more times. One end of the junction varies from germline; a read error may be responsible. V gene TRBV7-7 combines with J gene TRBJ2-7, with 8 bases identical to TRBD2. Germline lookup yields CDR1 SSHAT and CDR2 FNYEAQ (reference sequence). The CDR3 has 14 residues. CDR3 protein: CASRTGTRSYEQYF. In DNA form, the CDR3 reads TGTGCTAGCAGGACCGGGACTAGAAGCTACGAGCAGTACTTC. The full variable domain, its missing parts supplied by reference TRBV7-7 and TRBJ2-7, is GAGVSQSPRYKVTKRGQDVTLRCDPISSHATLYWYQQALGQGPEFLTYFNYEAQPDKSGLPSDRFSAERPEGSISTLTIQRTEQRDSAMYRCASRTGTRSYEQYFGPGTRLTVT.

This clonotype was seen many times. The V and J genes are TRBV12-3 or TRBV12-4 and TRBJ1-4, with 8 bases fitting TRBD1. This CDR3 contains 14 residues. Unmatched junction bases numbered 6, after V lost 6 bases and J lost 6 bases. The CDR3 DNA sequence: TGTGCCAGCAGCTTCAGGGGGCTTGATGAAAAACTGTTTTTT. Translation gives CASSFRGLDEKLFF.

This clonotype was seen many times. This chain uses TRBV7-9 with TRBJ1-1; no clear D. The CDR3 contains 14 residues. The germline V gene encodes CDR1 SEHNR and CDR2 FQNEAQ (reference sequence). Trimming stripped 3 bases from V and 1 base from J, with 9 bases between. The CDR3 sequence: CASSFGSGNTEAFF. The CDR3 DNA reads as TGTGCCAGCAGCTTTGGGAGTGGGAACACTGAAGCTTTCTTT.

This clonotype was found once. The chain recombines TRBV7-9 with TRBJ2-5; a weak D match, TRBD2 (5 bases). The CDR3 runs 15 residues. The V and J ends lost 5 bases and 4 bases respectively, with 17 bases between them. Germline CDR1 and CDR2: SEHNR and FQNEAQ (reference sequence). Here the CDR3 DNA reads TGTGCCAGCAGCCCCTACCGAGCGGCCCGAGAGACCCAGTACTTC. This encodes CASSPYRAARETQYF.

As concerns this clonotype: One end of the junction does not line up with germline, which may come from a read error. CDR3 sequence: CASSFYRSDEELFF. CDR3 coding DNA: TGTGCCAGCAGTTTCTACAGGAGCGATGAAGAACTGTTTTTT. V and J are TRBV27 and TRBJ1-4; D might be TRBD1 (5 bases). Germline loops: CDR1 MNHEY, CDR2 SMNVEV (reference sequence). The CDR3 has 14 residues.

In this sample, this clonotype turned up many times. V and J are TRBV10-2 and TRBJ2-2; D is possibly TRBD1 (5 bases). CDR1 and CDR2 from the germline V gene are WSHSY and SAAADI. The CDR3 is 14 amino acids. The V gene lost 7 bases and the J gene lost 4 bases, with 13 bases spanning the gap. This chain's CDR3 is CASTPIDSTGELFF. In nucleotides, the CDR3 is TGCGCCAGCACCCCTATCGACAGCACCGGGGAGCTGTTTTTT.

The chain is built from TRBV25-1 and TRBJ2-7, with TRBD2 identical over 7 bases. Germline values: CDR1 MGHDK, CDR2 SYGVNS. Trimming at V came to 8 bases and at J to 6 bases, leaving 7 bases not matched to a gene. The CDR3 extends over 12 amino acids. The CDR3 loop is CASLLRLAEQYF. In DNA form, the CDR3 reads TGTGCCAGCTTACTTAGACTAGCCGAGCAGTACTTC.

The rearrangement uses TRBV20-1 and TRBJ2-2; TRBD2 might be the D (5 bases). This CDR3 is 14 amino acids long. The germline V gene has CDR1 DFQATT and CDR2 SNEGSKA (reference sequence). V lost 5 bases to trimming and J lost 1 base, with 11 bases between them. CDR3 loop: CSAPTRLNTGELFF. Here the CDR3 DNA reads TGCAGTGCTCCTACTAGACTGAACACCGGGGAGCTGTTTTTT.

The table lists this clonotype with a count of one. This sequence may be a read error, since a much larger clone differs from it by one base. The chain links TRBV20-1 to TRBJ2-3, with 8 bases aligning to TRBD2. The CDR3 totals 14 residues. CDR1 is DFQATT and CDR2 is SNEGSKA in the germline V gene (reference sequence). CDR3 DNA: TGCAGTGCTGGAGAGGGCGGGAGGTCGTATACGCAGTATTTT. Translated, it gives CSAGEGGRSYTQYF.

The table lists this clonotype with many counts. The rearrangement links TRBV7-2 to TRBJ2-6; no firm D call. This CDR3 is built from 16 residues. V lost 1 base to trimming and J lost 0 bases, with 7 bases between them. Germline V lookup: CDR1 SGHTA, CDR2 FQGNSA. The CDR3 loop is CASSLESGSGANVLTF. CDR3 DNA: TGTGCCAGCAGCTTAGAATCGGGCTCTGGGGCCAACGTCCTGACTTTC.

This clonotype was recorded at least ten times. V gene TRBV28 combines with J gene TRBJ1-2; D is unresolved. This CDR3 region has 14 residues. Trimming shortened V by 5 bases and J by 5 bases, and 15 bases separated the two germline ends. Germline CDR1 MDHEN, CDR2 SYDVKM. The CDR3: CASSPISGLYGYTF. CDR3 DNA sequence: TGTGCCAGCAGTCCGATTTCGGGCTTATATGGCTACACCTTC.

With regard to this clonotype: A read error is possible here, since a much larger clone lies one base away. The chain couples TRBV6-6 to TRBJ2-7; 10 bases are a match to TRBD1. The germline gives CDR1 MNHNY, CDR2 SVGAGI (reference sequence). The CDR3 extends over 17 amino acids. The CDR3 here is CASSEWTAGTGVYVQYF. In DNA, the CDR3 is TGTGCCAGCAGTGAATGGACTGCCGGGACAGGGGTCTACGTGCAGTACTTC.

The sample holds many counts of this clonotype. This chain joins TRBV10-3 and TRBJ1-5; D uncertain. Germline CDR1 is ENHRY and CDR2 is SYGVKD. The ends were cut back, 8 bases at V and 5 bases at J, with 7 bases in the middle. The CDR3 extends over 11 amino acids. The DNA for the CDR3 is TGTGCCATCGGCAGGCATCAGCCCCAGCATTTT. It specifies CAIGRHQPQHF.

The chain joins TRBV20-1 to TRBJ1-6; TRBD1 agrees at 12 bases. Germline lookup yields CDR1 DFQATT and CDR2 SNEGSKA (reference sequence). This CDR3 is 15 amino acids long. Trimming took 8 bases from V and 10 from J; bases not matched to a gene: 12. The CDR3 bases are TGCAGTTCGAGGGGGGGACAGGGGGCCAACTCACCCCTCCACTTT. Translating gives CSSRGGQGANSPLHF.